The sequence of this T cell receptor beta chain was determined in a study of blood T cell repertoires in COVID-19. Turning to the study itself: COVID-19 samples, acute and convalescent, were from the United States, Italy and Spain. T cells, B-cell-depleted T cells, or PBMCs provided the cDNA or gDNA that served as material.

Seattle-derived patients entered the study during active infection and were followed longitudinally. Assay: immunoSEQ multiplex PCR; the TCRdb copy retains only in-frame clones and omits some. Of tens of thousands of clones in the sample, under 85% are singletons; the top ten hold 13%. With V trimmed by 5 bases and J by 6 bases, 11 bases remained unmatched. Germline-derived CDR1 and CDR2 are ENHRY and SYGVKD. This CDR3 spans 15 amino acids. Source material: peripheral blood. The chain employs TRBV10-3 and TRBJ1-2, with 8 bases matching TRBD1. This clonotype was sampled from a man in his fifties or sixties with COVID-19, enrolled during active disease. The CDR3 region is CAISPSGQGRDGYTF. CDR3 DNA: TGTGCCATCAGTCCAAGTGGACAGGGTCGTGATGGCTACACCTTC.